These 13 T cell receptor beta chains were sequenced from one sample in a study of T cell repertoires in breast cancer. Blocking oligonucleotides added to a second nested PCR suppressed unpaired genes. TCRdb reprocessed the emulsion pairing reads with MiXCR, giving one entry per CDR3 protein. This repertoire shows about 40,000 distinct CDR3 sequences, 45% to 55% found once; its top ten account for around three fifths. An expanded emulsion RT-PCR with primers for all TCR V genes paired CD8+ T cell chains. Sequencing was performed on CD8+ T cells. Every receptor here comes from a pool of human donors with breast cancer or a healthy control (not recorded which).

A word on this clonotype: A much larger clonotype is one base distant, so this may be a read error. J is TRBJ1-1 and V is TRBV15; unclear D gene. The germline V gene encodes CDR1 LNHNV and CDR2 YYDKDF (reference sequence). This CDR3 has 13 amino acids. The CDR3 DNA sequence: TGTGCCACCAGCAATAAGCTGAACGCTGAAGCTTTCTTT. Its protein is CATSNKLNAEAFF.

This chain connects TRBV19 to TRBJ2-1; D is unresolved. CDR1 LNHDA and CDR2 SQIVND come from the germline V gene (reference sequence). This CDR3 has 14 residues. V dropped 2 bases and J dropped 2 bases, with 7 bases sitting between them. The CDR3 region is CASSINAAYNEQFF. CDR3 bases: TGTGCCAGTAGTATAAATGCAGCCTACAATGAGCAGTTCTTC.

The V and J genes are TRBV19 and TRBJ1-1; D is unclear. This CDR3 contains 15 residues. Germline lookup yields CDR1 LNHDA and CDR2 SQIVND (reference sequence). Trimming shortened V by 5 bases and J by 0 bases, and 13 bases separated the two germline ends. The CDR3 sequence: CASSAGEVVNTEAFF. The CDR3 DNA is TGTGCCAGTAGTGCCGGGGAGGTTGTGAACACTGAAGCTTTCTTT.

V gene TRBV18 combines with J gene TRBJ2-1; D is possibly TRBD1 (5 bases). The CDR3 contains 16 residues. V was pared by 0 bases and J by 7 bases, with 16 bases between. Germline-derived CDR1 and CDR2 are KGHSH and LQKENI. The CDR3 spells CASSPPNQGPRNEQFF. As DNA, the CDR3 is TGTGCCAGCTCACCACCAAACCAGGGCCCTAGGAATGAGCAGTTCTTC.

This clonotype occurred once. V usage is TRBV4-2 and J usage is TRBJ2-1; 7 bases map to TRBD2. The germline V gene encodes CDR1 LGHNA and CDR2 YNFKEQ. V lost 1 base, J lost 10 bases, and 4 bases stayed unmatched. This CDR3 contains 13 residues. The DNA of the CDR3 is TGTGCCAGCAGCCAAGTACTAGCGTGGGAGCAGTTCTTC. It codes for CASSQVLAWEQFF.

The chain recombines TRBV6-2 or TRBV6-3 with TRBJ2-1, with D tentatively TRBD1 (5 bases). The CDR3 has 12 residues. CDR1 and CDR2 (germline): MNHEY, SVGEGT. V lost 2 bases and J lost 10, with 9 bases in between. The CDR3 here is CASSYRGFEQFF. CDR3 coding DNA: TGTGCCAGCAGTTACAGGGGTTTCGAGCAGTTCTTC.

This clonotype was observed a few times. The rearrangement links TRBV20-1 to TRBJ2-3; 14 bases agree with TRBD2. J lost 5 bases, V lost 0 bases, and 4 bases had no gene match. The V gene's germline CDR1 is DFQATT and CDR2 SNEGSKA (reference sequence). The CDR3 sequence is 16 residues long. The CDR3 sequence is CSARDGTSGGQDTQYF. The CDR3 DNA reads TGCAGTGCTAGAGACGGGACTAGCGGGGGCCAAGATACGCAGTATTTT.

The CDR3 protein is CASKGGVNRQQFF. DNA for the CDR3: TGTGCCAGCAAAGGGGGGGTAAACCGCCAGCAGTTCTTC. This rearrangement joins TRBV5-4 to TRBJ2-1; TRBD2 is a possible D gene (7 bases). Germline values: CDR1 SGHNT, CDR2 YYREEE (reference sequence). The CDR3 spans 13 residues. The V end lost 6 bases, the J end lost 11 bases, and 18 bases lay between the germline ends.

Worth noting for this clonotype: No DNA is shown, since the ends of the CDR3 on it are uncertain; the CDR3 is the one TCRdb lists. This sequence joins TRBV7-9 and TRBJ1-2; TRBD1 was called by the table and not checked on the DNA. The V gene's germline CDR1 is SEHNR and CDR2 FQNEAQ (reference sequence). The CDR3 comprises 15 residues, both ends counted. The CDR3 region is CASRPRDRGNYGCTF.

This clonotype showed up just a few times. The chain recombines TRBV7-9 with TRBJ2-3, with 8 bases aligning to TRBD1. The ends lost 5 bases at V and 5 bases at J; junction bases unmatched: 3. This CDR3 is 13 amino acids long. Germline-derived CDR1 and CDR2 are SEHNR and FQNEAQ (reference sequence). CDR3 sequence: CASSPGQGDTQYF. The CDR3 DNA is TGTGCCAGCAGCCCCGGACAGGGAGATACGCAGTATTTT.

This chain uses TRBV27 with TRBJ2-7; D ambiguous. Per germline, CDR1 MNHEY and CDR2 SMNVEV (reference sequence). This CDR3 is built from 15 residues. Trimming removed 2 bases from V and 1 base from J, with 12 bases in between. CDR3 nucleotides: TGTGCCAGCAGTTTAGTAGCACGAGCTTCCTACGAGCAGTACTTC. Its translation: CASSLVARASYEQYF.

The V gene is TRBV20-1, the J gene TRBJ2-3; 7 bases are a match to TRBD2. The CDR3 extends over 16 amino acids. With 1 base clipped from V and 0 bases from J, the junction kept 7 bases outside the gene matches. From germline, CDR1 is DFQATT and CDR2 SNEGSKA (reference sequence). The DNA of the CDR3 is TGCAGTGCTAGAGGGATCAGCGGGGCTAGCACAGATACGCAGTATTTT. Its translation: CSARGISGASTDTQYF.

The rearrangement joins TRBV19 to TRBJ2-2; no clear D gene. Germline lookup yields CDR1 LNHDA and CDR2 SQIVND (reference sequence). Trimming cost V 4 bases and J 1 base, with 10 bases left between them. The CDR3 covers 15 residues. Here the CDR3 DNA reads TGTGCCAGTAGTAGCCAGGCAGGGAACACCGGGGAGCTGTTTTTT. Residues: CASSSQAGNTGELFF.